The 7 T cell receptor beta chains below come from one sample, sequenced in a study of shared clonotypes between healthy human individuals. The method was immunoSEQ multiplex PCR; TCRdb's version includes in-frame clones alone and lacks a portion of them. The profile shows roughly 2.4 million clones, around 95% of them singletons. The sequencing sample was made of naive CD4+ T cells sorted from blood. Subset noted: CD45RA+ positively selected. The source of these receptors is a man younger than 35 in good health.

This chain links TRBV4-1 with TRBJ2-1, with D perhaps TRBD2 (5 bases). The CDR3 spans 17 residues. The ends were cut back, 6 bases at V and 7 bases at J, with 25 bases in the middle. Germline CDR1 reads MGHRA; CDR2 reads YSYEKL. For the CDR3, the DNA is TGCGCCAGCAGTCTTTCGTGGCCTAGCTCAGGTCGGAATGAGCAGTTCTTC. Its protein is CASSLSWPSSGRNEQFF.

This chain links TRBV25-1 with TRBJ1-1; 8 nucleotides align to TRBD1. V was pared by 3 bases and J by 6 bases, with 9 bases of the junction left unmatched. This CDR3 comprises 15 residues. Germline CDR1 MGHDK, CDR2 SYGVNS. The CDR3 coding sequence is TGTGCCAGCAGTGAGGGGGACAGGTCGTCCGCTGAAGCTTTCTTT. Amino acid sequence: CASSEGDRSSAEAFF.

The chain employs TRBV27 and TRBJ2-3, with 7 bases matching TRBD2. The CDR3 consists of 14 residues. V lost 3 bases, J lost 6 bases, and 6 bases stayed unmatched. Per the germline V gene, CDR1 is MNHEY and CDR2 is SMNVEV (reference sequence). The CDR3 reads CASSFRGVDDTQYF. CDR3 bases: TGTGCCAGCAGTTTTCGGGGGGTAGACGATACGCAGTATTTT.

The CDR3 coding sequence is TGTGCCAGTATATCTCTGGAGACCTATGGCTACACCTTC. This codes for CASISLETYGYTF. V usage is TRBV19 and J usage is TRBJ1-2; no clear D gene. Deletions cut 7 bases from V and 4 bases from J, with 13 bases between. Germline assignment: CDR1 LNHDA and CDR2 SQIVND (reference sequence). This CDR3 region has 13 residues.

CDR3: CASSSHRGPQYF. The DNA of the CDR3 is TGTGCCAGCAGCTCCCACAGGGGTCCCCAGTACTTC. The chain carries TRBV11-2 and TRBJ2-5; 7 bases map to TRBD1. This CDR3 is built from 12 residues. Germline V gene data show CDR1 as SGHAT and CDR2 as FQNNGV. The V segment lost 4 bases and the J segment 9 bases; nucleotides outside the gene matches: 5.

The V call is TRBV7-2, the J call TRBJ2-4; D remains unclear. The CDR3 has 19 amino acids. The germline V gene encodes CDR1 SGHTA and CDR2 FQGNSA. The germline V and J ends were trimmed by 4 bases and 0 bases, with 22 bases remaining between them. The CDR3 loop is CASSSGPLHAPRAKNIQYF. In DNA form, the CDR3 reads TGTGCCAGCAGCTCTGGGCCTCTTCATGCCCCCCGAGCCAAAAACATTCAGTACTTC.

The rearrangement links TRBV11-2 to TRBJ1-6; D gene uncertain. The CDR3 consists of 15 residues. V shed 5 bases and J shed 6 bases, with 14 bases lying between them. Germline values: CDR1 SGHAT, CDR2 FQNNGV. This chain's CDR3 is CASSPWEVGNSPLHF. In DNA form, the CDR3 reads TGTGCCAGCAGCCCGTGGGAGGTGGGTAATTCACCCCTCCACTTT. Full variable domain (missing parts from reference TRBV11-2 and TRBJ1-6): EAGVAQSPRYKIIEKRQSVAFWCNPISGHATLYWYQQILGQGPKLLIQFQNNGVVDDSQLPKDRFSAERLKGVDSTLKIQPAKLEDSAVYLCASSPWEVGNSPLHFGNGTRLTVT.